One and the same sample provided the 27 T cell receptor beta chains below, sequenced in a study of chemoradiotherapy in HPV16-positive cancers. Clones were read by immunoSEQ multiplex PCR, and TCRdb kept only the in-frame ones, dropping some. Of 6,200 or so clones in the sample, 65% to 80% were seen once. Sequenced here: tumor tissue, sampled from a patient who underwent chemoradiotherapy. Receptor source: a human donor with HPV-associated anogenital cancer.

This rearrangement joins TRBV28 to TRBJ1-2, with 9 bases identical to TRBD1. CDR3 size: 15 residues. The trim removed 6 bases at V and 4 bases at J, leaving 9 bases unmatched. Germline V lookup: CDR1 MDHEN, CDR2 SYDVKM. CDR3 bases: TGTGCCAGCAGGTCCACAGGGGGCCCTTTCTATGGCTACACCTTC. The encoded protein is CASRSTGGPFYGYTF.

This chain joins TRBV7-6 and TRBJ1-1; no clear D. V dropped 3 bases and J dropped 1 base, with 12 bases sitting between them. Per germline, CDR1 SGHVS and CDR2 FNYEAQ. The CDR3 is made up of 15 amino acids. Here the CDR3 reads CASSFSRTRNTEAFF. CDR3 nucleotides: TGTGCCAGCAGCTTTTCCCGGACCAGGAACACTGAAGCTTTCTTT.

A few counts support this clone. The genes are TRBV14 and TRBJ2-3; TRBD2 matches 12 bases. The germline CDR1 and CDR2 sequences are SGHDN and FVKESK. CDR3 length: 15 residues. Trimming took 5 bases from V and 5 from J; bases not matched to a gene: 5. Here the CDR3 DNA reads TGTGCCAGCAGCTTACTAGCGGGGGGCAAAGATACGCAGTATTTT. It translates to CASSLLAGGKDTQYF.

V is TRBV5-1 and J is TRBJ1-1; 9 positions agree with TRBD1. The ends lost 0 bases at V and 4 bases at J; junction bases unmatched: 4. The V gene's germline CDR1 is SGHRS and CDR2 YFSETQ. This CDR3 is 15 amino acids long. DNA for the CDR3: TGCGCCAGCAGCTTGGTACAGGGGGCATCCACTGAAGCTTTCTTT. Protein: CASSLVQGASTEAFF. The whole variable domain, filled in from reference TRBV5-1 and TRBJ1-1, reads KAGVTQTPRYLIKTRGQQVTLSCSPISGHRSVSWYQQTPGQGLQFLFEYFSETQRNKGNFPGRFSGRQFSNSRSEMNVSTLELGDSALYLCASSLVQGASTEAFFGQGTRLTVV.

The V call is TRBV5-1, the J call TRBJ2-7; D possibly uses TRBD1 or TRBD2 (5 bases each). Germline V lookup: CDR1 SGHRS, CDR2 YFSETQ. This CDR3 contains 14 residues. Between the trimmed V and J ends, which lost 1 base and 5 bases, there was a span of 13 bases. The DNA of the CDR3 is TGCGCCAGCAGCTTGAGGGGACCGAACAACGAGCAGTACTTC. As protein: CASSLRGPNNEQYF.

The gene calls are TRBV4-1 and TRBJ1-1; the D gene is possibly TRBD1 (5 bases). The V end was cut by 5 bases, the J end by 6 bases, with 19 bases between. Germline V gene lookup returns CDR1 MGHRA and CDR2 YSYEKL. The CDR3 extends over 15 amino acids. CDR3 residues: CASSVRGGVGAEAFF. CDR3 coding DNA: TGCGCCAGCAGCGTCAGAGGAGGGGTAGGCGCTGAAGCTTTCTTT.

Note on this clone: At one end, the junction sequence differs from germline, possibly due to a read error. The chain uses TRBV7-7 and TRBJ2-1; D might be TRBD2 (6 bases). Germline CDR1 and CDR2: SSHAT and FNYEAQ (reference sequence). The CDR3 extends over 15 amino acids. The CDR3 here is CASSPGVSGNNEQFF. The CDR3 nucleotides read TGTGCTAGCAGCCCAGGCGTTAGCGGAAACAATGAGCAGTTCTTC.

The chain's CDR3 is CAWSLWGDGSYEQYF. DNA for the CDR3: TGTGCCTGGAGTCTGTGGGGGGACGGCTCCTACGAGCAGTACTTC. The J gene is TRBJ2-7, the V gene TRBV30; D is perhaps TRBD2 (6 bases). The CDR3 has 15 residues. V was cut by 2 bases and J by 0 bases, with 14 bases left in between. CDR1 GTSNPN and CDR2 SVGIG come from the germline V gene (reference sequence).

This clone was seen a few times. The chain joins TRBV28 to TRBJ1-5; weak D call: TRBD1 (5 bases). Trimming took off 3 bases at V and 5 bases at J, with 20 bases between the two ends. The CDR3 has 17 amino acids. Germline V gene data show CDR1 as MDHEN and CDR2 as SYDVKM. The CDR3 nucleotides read TGTGCCAGCAGTTTCTCAAGGGGTTGGATCGGTCATCAGCCCCAGCATTTT. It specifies CASSFSRGWIGHQPQHF. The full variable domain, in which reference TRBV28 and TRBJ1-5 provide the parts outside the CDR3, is DVKVTQSSRYLVKRTGEKVFLECVQDMDHENMFWYRQDPGLGLRLIYFSYDVKMKEKGDIPEGYSVSREKKERFSLILESASTNQTSMYLCASSFSRGWIGHQPQHFGDGTRLSIL.

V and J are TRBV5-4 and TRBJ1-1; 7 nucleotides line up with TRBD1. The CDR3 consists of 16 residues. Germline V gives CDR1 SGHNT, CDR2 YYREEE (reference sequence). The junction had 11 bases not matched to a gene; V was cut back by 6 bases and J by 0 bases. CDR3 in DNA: TGTGCCAGCACCCAACAGGGGTGGGGTTTGAACACTGAAGCTTTCTTT. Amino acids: CASTQQGWGLNTEAFF.

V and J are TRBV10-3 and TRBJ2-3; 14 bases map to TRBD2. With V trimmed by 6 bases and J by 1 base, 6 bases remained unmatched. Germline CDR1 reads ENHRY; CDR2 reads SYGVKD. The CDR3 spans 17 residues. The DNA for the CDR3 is TGTGCCATCAGCGAGACTAGCGGGGGGGCCCGCACAGATACGCAGTATTTT. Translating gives CAISETSGGARTDTQYF.

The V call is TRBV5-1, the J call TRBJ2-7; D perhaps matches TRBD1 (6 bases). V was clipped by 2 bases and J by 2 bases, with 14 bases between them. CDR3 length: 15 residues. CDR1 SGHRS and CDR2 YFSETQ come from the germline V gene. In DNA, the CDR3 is TGCGCCAGCAGCTTCTTCAGGGGTCCCGCCTACGAGCAGTACTTC. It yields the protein CASSFFRGPAYEQYF.

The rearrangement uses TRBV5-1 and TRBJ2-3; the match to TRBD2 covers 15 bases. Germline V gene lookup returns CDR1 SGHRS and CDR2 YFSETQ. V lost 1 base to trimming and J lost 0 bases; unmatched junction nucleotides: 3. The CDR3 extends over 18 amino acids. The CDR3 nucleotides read TGCGCCAGCAGCTTGACCGGGACTAGCGGGGGGAGCACAGATACGCAGTATTTT. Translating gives CASSLTGTSGGSTDTQYF.

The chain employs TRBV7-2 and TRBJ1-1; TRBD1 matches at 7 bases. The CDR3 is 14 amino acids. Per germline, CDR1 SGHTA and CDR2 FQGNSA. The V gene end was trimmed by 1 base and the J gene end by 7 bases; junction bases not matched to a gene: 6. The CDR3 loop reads CASSLGGGGVEAFF. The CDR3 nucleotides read TGTGCCAGCAGCTTAGGAGGAGGGGGCGTTGAAGCTTTCTTT.

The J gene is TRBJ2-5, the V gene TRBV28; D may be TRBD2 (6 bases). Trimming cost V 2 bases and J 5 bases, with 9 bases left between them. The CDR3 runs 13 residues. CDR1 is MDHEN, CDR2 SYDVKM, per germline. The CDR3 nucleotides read TGTGCCAGCAGTTTACCGGGAGAGGAGACCCAGTACTTC. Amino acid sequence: CASSLPGEETQYF.

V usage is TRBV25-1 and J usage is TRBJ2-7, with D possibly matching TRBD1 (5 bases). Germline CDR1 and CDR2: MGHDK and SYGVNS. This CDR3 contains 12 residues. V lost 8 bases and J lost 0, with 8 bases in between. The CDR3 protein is CASGAYSYEQYF. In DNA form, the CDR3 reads TGTGCCAGCGGGGCCTACTCCTACGAGCAGTACTTC.

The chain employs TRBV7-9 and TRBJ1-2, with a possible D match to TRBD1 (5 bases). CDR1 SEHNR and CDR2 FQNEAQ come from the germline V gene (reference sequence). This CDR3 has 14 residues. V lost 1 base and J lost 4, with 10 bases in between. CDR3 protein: CASSLGRGPYGYTF. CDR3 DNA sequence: TGTGCCAGCAGCTTAGGTCGGGGACCCTATGGCTACACCTTC.

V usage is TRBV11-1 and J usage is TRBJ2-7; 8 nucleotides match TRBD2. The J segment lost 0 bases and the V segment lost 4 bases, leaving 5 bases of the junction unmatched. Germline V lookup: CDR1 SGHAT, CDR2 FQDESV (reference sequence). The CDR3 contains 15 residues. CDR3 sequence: CASSSLAASSYEQYF. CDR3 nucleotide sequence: TGTGCCAGCAGCTCACTAGCGGCTTCCTCCTACGAGCAGTACTTC.

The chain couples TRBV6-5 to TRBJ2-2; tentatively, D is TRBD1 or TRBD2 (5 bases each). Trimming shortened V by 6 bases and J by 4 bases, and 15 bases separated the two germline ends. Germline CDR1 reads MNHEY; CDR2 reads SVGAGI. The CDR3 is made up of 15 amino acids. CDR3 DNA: TGTGCCAGCAGCTTTATATGGGACGGCACCGGGGAGCTGTTTTTT. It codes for CASSFIWDGTGELFF.

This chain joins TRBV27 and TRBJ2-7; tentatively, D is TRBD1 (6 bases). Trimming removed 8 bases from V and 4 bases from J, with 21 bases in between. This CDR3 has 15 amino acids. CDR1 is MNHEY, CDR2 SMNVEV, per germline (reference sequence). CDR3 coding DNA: TGTGCCAGCCAATCCCAGCAGGGCAGGGGATACGAGCAGTACTTC. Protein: CASQSQQGRGYEQYF.

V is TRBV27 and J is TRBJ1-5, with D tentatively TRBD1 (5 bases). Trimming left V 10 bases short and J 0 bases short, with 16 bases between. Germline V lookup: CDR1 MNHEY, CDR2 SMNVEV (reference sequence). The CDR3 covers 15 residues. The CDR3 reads CATRAGPYSNQPQHF. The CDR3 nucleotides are TGTGCCACTAGGGCGGGGCCTTATAGCAATCAGCCCCAGCATTTT.

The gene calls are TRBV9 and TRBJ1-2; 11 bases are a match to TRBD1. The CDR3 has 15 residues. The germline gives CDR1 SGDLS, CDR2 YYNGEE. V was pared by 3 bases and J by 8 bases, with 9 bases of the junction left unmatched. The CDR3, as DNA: TGTGCCAGCAGCGGCTCGGACAGGGGGCTTCGGGGCTACACCTTC. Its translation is CASSGSDRGLRGYTF. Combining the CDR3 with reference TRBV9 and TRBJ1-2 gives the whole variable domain DSGVTQTPKHLITATGQRVTLRCSPRSGDLSVYWYQQSLDQGLQFLIQYYNGEERAKGNILERFSAQQFPDLHSELNLSSLELGDSALYFCASSGSDRGLRGYTFGSGTRLTVV.

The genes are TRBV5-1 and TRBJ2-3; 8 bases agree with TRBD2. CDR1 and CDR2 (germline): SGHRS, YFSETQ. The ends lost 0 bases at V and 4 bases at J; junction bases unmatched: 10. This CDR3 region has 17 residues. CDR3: CASSLAETGGPSDTQYF. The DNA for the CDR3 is TGCGCCAGCAGCTTGGCCGAAACGGGGGGGCCGTCAGATACGCAGTATTTT.

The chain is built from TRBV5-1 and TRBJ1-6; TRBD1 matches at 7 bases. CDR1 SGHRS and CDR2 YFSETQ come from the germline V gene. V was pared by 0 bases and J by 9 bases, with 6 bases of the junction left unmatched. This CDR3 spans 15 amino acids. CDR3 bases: TGCGCCAGCAGCTTGGTTTACAGGGGTGTTTCACCCCTCCACTTT. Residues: CASSLVYRGVSPLHF. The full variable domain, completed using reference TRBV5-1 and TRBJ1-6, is KAGVTQTPRYLIKTRGQQVTLSCSPISGHRSVSWYQQTPGQGLQFLFEYFSETQRNKGNFPGRFSGRQFSNSRSEMNVSTLELGDSALYLCASSLVYRGVSPLHFGNGTRLTVT.

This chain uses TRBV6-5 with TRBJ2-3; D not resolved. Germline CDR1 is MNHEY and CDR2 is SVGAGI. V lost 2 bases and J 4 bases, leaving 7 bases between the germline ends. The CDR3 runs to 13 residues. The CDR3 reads CASSYASPDTQYF. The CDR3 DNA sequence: TGTGCCAGCAGTTACGCCAGCCCAGATACGCAGTATTTT.

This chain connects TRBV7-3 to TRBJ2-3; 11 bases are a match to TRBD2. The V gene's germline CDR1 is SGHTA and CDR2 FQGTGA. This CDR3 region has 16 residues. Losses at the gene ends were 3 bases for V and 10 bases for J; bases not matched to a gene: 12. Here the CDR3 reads CASSLVAGGPIFSQYF. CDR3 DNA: TGTGCCAGCAGCTTGGTAGCGGGGGGGCCAATTTTCTCGCAGTATTTT.

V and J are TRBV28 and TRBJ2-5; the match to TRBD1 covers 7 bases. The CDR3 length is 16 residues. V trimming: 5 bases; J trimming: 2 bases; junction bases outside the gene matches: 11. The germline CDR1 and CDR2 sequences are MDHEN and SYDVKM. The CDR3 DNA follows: TGTGCCAGCAGTAAACTACAGGGGTGGCTTCAAGAGACCCAGTACTTC. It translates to CASSKLQGWLQETQYF.